Listed here are 12 T cell receptor beta chains from one sample, sequenced in a study of shared clonotypes between healthy human individuals. TCRdb's table, derived via immunoSEQ multiplex PCR, lists solely in-frame clones and lacks some. The sample has approximately 700,000 clones, roughly 72% seen once. The sequenced material came from memory CD4+ T cells sorted from blood. Documented subset: CD45RA-negative fraction. The receptors here all came from a woman aged 30 to 39 in good health.

Many counts were recorded for this clone. Mismatch with germline at one junction end may stem from a read error. V and J are TRBV19 and TRBJ2-5; D remains unclear. The CDR3 consists of 13 residues. The germline gives CDR1 LNHDA, CDR2 SQIVND (reference sequence). The CDR3 here is CASSIGYSEAQYF. Written as DNA, the CDR3 is TGTGCCAGTAGTATTGGATACTCAGAGGCCCAGTACTTC.

The rearrangement joins TRBV25-1 to TRBJ2-3, with TRBD1 as a possible D gene (6 bases). In germline, CDR1 is MGHDK, CDR2 SYGVNS. The CDR3 loop spans 18 amino acids. Trimming took 6 bases from V and 0 from J, leaving 22 bases between them. DNA for the CDR3: TGTGCCAGCAGATCACAAATGATCCAGGGGCCTAGCACAGATACGCAGTATTTT. Its protein product is CASRSQMIQGPSTDTQYF.

The J gene is TRBJ2-1, the V gene TRBV7-2; possibly TRBD2 for D (5 bases). Germline V gives CDR1 SGHTA, CDR2 FQGNSA. CDR3 length equals 15 residues. V was cut by 4 bases and J by 3 bases, with 13 bases left in between. In nucleotides, the CDR3 is TGTGCCAGCAGCTGGACGAGCGGTTACTACAATGAGCAGTTCTTC. Amino acids: CASSWTSGYYNEQFF.

The rearrangement joins TRBV5-1 to TRBJ2-2, with TRBD1 identical over 11 bases. Trimming cost V 4 bases and J 4 bases; bases outside gene matches: 6. This CDR3 contains 16 residues. Germline values: CDR1 SGHRS, CDR2 YFSETQ. The CDR3 DNA follows: TGCGCCAGCAGCACGTATGGGACAGGGGGCACCGGGGAGCTGTTTTTT. Residues: CASSTYGTGGTGELFF.

The chain joins TRBV10-3 to TRBJ1-2, with D hard to call. This CDR3 has 16 residues. Germline V CDR1 and CDR2: ENHRY, SYGVKD. Between the trimmed V and J ends, which lost 3 bases and 1 base, there was a span of 15 bases. The CDR3 here is CAISDPGRRSNYGYTF. Written as DNA, the CDR3 is TGTGCCATCAGTGACCCGGGTAGGAGAAGTAACTATGGCTACACCTTC.

This clone was counted only a few times. The V and J genes are TRBV15 and TRBJ2-6; a weak D match, TRBD2 (5 bases). Germline V gene lookup returns CDR1 LNHNV and CDR2 YYDKDF (reference sequence). The CDR3 length is 16 residues. The V end was cut by 1 base, the J end by 0 bases, with 7 bases between. The CDR3 sequence is CATSRVAGSGANVLTF. In nucleotides, the CDR3 is TGTGCCACCAGCAGAGTTGCGGGCTCTGGGGCCAACGTCCTGACTTTC.

V is TRBV6-6 and J is TRBJ2-7, with a tentative D call TRBD2 (6 bases). Germline assignment: CDR1 MNHNY and CDR2 SVGAGI (reference sequence). Trimming shortened V by 5 bases and J by 9 bases, and 11 bases separated the two germline ends. The CDR3 runs 11 residues. CDR3 loop: CASSTGTPQYF. DNA for the CDR3: TGTGCCAGCAGTACCGGGACTCCGCAGTACTTC.

The CDR3 protein is CASSIQDFRNEQFF. The CDR3 DNA sequence: TGTGCCAGTAGTATCCAGGACTTTAGGAATGAGCAGTTCTTC. The chain links TRBV19 to TRBJ2-1; possible D gene TRBD2, 5 bases. This CDR3 comprises 14 residues. The V gene lost 3 bases and the J gene lost 7 bases, with 13 bases spanning the gap. The germline V gene has CDR1 LNHDA and CDR2 SQIVND (reference sequence).

The chain links TRBV28 to TRBJ1-1, with D uncertain. CDR3 length: 12 amino acids. Looked up from germline, CDR1 is MDHEN and CDR2 is SYDVKM. The V gene lost 6 bases and the J gene lost 1 base, with 6 bases spanning the gap. The CDR3 region is CASSDWNTEAFF. CDR3 bases: TGTGCCAGCAGCGACTGGAACACTGAAGCTTTCTTT. Full variable domain (remainder filled in from reference TRBV28 and TRBJ1-1): DVKVTQSSRYLVKRTGEKVFLECVQDMDHENMFWYRQDPGLGLRLIYFSYDVKMKEKGDIPEGYSVSREKKERFSLILESASTNQTSMYLCASSDWNTEAFFGQGTRLTVV.

The rearrangement uses TRBV2 and TRBJ1-3, with D uncertain. The CDR3 sequence is 14 residues long. The germline gives CDR1 SNHLY, CDR2 FYNNEI. The V end lost 1 base, the J end lost 0 bases, and 4 bases lay between the germline ends. CDR3 residues: CASSEVSSGNTIYF. The CDR3 region has the DNA TGTGCCAGCAGTGAAGTGAGCTCTGGAAACACCATATATTTT. Drawing the rest from reference TRBV2 and TRBJ1-3, the complete variable domain is EPEVTQTPSHQVTQMGQEVILRCVPISNHLYFYWYRQILGQKVEFLVSFYNNEISEKSEIFDDQFSVERPDGSNFTLKIRSTKLEDSAMYFCASSEVSSGNTIYFGEGSWLTVV.

The chain combines TRBV27 with TRBJ1-5; a weak D match, TRBD1 (6 bases). Germline lookup yields CDR1 MNHEY and CDR2 SMNVEV (reference sequence). CDR3 length: 16 amino acids. Trimming shortened V by 8 bases and J by 3 bases, and 20 bases separated the two germline ends. The CDR3 reads CASRGGSGGYNQPQHF. Written as DNA, the CDR3 is TGTGCCAGCCGTGGGGGCAGCGGAGGGTACAATCAGCCCCAGCATTTT.

This clone is a singleton in its sample. V is TRBV6-5 and J is TRBJ2-5; D gene ambiguous. The CDR3 is made up of 12 amino acids. V lost 9 bases to trimming and J lost 4 bases, with 12 bases between them. Germline CDR1 is MNHEY and CDR2 is SVGAGI. The CDR3: CASRHPGETQYF. The CDR3 DNA is TGTGCCAGTCGACACCCGGGAGAGACCCAGTACTTC.